The 25 T cell receptor beta chains given below trace back to one sample, sequenced in a study of shared T cell receptors in the human thymus. Method: immunoSEQ multiplex PCR; TCRdb's copy keeps in-frame clones and lacks some. The sample shows some 700,000 clones, approximately 85% of them seen only once. This sample also appeared in a second study, on human thymus T cells.

The material sequenced was thymocytes. These receptor sequences come from a girl under three years old with a congenital heart defect.

The chain employs TRBV4-1 and TRBJ2-2, with TRBD2 as a possible D gene (5 bases). CDR1 and CDR2 from the germline V gene are MGHRA and YSYEKL. The CDR3 runs to 16 residues. The V and J ends lost 0 bases and 7 bases respectively, with 15 bases between them. The CDR3 DNA is TGCGCCAGCAGCCAAGAACTGGGTAGTCGGGGCGGGGAGCTGTTTTTT. It encodes CASSQELGSRGGELFF.

V is TRBV6-5 and J is TRBJ1-1; 7 positions agree with TRBD1. Per the germline V gene, CDR1 is MNHEY and CDR2 is SVGAGI. Trimming at V came to 6 bases and at J to 9 bases, leaving 7 bases not matched to a gene. The CDR3 runs to 12 residues. CDR3 coding DNA: TGTGCCAGCAGACTCTGGGACAGTCAAGCTTTCTTT. Translating it yields CASRLWDSQAFF.

This sequence joins TRBV10-3 and TRBJ1-2; tentative D call: TRBD1 (6 bases). The V gene's germline CDR1 is ENHRY and CDR2 SYGVKD. The CDR3 is made up of 12 amino acids. Trimming removed 10 bases from V and 3 bases from J, with 12 bases in between. CDR3 sequence (DNA): TGTGCCACCCACAGGGAGTACTATGGCTACACCTTC. Amino acid sequence: CATHREYYGYTF.

V gene TRBV5-6 combines with J gene TRBJ1-1; D is possibly TRBD1 (6 bases). This CDR3 is 15 amino acids long. Germline V CDR1 and CDR2: SGHDT, YYEEEE. The ends were cut back, 1 base at V and 4 bases at J, with 14 bases in the middle. The DNA of the CDR3 is TGTGCCAGCAGCTTGAGGGGGGGGCCCCTCACTGAAGCTTTCTTT. The encoded protein is CASSLRGGPLTEAFF.

The chain joins TRBV9 to TRBJ2-1; TRBD1 agrees at 9 bases. Germline CDR1 reads SGDLS; CDR2 reads YYNGEE. The J segment lost 0 bases and the V segment lost 3 bases, leaving 7 bases of the junction unmatched. The CDR3 consists of 17 residues. CDR3 loop: CASSAGDRANSYNEQFF. The DNA for the CDR3 is TGTGCCAGCAGCGCGGGGGACAGGGCCAACTCCTACAATGAGCAGTTCTTC.

CDR3 sequence reads: CASSAPGQGDGETQYF. The CDR3, as DNA: TGTGCCAGCAGTGCTCCCGGCCAGGGGGACGGTGAGACCCAGTACTTC. The chain joins TRBV9 to TRBJ2-5; TRBD1 matches at 7 bases. Germline CDR1 is SGDLS and CDR2 is YYNGEE. Trimming removed 5 bases from V and 5 bases from J; junction bases left unmatched: 15. The CDR3 is 16 residues long.

Written as DNA, the CDR3 is TGTGCCAGTAGTGACCGGGACACGAAAGAGACCCAGTACTTC. Encoded protein: CASSDRDTKETQYF. This rearrangement joins TRBV19 to TRBJ2-5; a weak D match, TRBD1 (6 bases). The CDR3 loop spans 14 amino acids. Looked up from germline, CDR1 is LNHDA and CDR2 is SQIVND (reference sequence). V lost 5 bases and J lost 3, with 13 bases in between.

The CDR3 DNA reads TGTGCCAGCAGAGGTGGGCCAGATACGCAGTATTTT. It codes for CASRGGPDTQYF. The V gene is TRBV7-9, the J gene TRBJ2-3, with unresolved D. The CDR3 is made up of 12 amino acids. Germline CDR1 and CDR2: SEHNR and FQNEAQ (reference sequence). Trimming left V 6 bases short and J 4 bases short, with 8 bases between.

The chain recombines TRBV19 with TRBJ1-2; 7 bases are a match to TRBD1. Germline values: CDR1 LNHDA, CDR2 SQIVND (reference sequence). The CDR3 is 16 amino acids. V was clipped by 8 bases and J by 7 bases; unmatched bases: 19. The CDR3 nucleotides read TGTGCCAGTCGAAAAGGGGTTGGGACAGCGGGTACTGGCTACACCTTC. Translation gives CASRKGVGTAGTGYTF.

The chain joins TRBV15 to TRBJ1-1; maybe TRBD1 (5 bases). V lost 5 bases and J 2 bases, leaving 15 bases between the germline ends. Germline CDR1 and CDR2: LNHNV and YYDKDF (reference sequence). The length of the CDR3 is 15 residues. The CDR3 coding sequence is TGTGCCACCAGCCTAAGGATCGGGGGAAACACTGAAGCTTTCTTT. It encodes CATSLRIGGNTEAFF. Full variable domain (rest looked up from reference TRBV15 and TRBJ1-1): DAMVIQNPRYQVTQFGKPVTLSCSQTLNHNVMYWYQQKSSQAPKLLFHYYDKDFNNEADTPDNFQSRRPNTSFCFLDIRSPGLGDTAMYLCATSLRIGGNTEAFFGQGTRLTVV.

In its sample, this clone was seen a few times. V and J are TRBV30 and TRBJ1-6; a possible D gene is TRBD1 (5 bases). Germline V gene lookup returns CDR1 GTSNPN and CDR2 SVGIG (reference sequence). The CDR3 consists of 17 residues. V was trimmed by 2 bases and J by 11 bases, leaving 25 bases between them. This chain's CDR3 is CAWSPSRGTDEHPPLHF. The DNA of the CDR3 is TGTGCCTGGAGTCCAAGCCGGGGGACTGACGAGCACCCACCCCTCCACTTT.

This sequence joins TRBV12-5 and TRBJ2-7; 7 positions agree with TRBD1. V was clipped by 8 bases and J by 3 bases; unmatched bases: 4. Looked up from germline, CDR1 is LGHNT and CDR2 is FRNRAP. This CDR3 comprises 12 residues. CDR3 nucleotide sequence: TGTGCTAGTCAGGGACAGTTCTACGAGCAGTACTTC. This sequence encodes CASQGQFYEQYF.

V is TRBV15 and J is TRBJ1-1; 7 nucleotides match TRBD1. The CDR3 length is 14 residues. V gave up 5 bases and J gave up 1 base; unmatched junction bases: 4. CDR1 is LNHNV and CDR2 is YYDKDF in the germline V gene (reference sequence). CDR3 nucleotides: TGTGCCACCAGCCACCGGACAGGGAACACTGAAGCTTTCTTT. Its translation: CATSHRTGNTEAFF.

The gene calls are TRBV7-9 and TRBJ1-1, with D possibly being TRBD1 (6 bases). V lost 5 bases and J lost 2, with 12 bases in between. Germline lookup yields CDR1 SEHNR and CDR2 FQNEAQ (reference sequence). The CDR3 length is 14 residues. For the CDR3, the DNA is TGTGCCAGCAGCCTAAGGACAGCTAACACTGAAGCTTTCTTT. Translation gives CASSLRTANTEAFF.

The chain has TRBV5-1 and TRBJ1-2; D ambiguous. The CDR3 sequence is 14 residues long. CDR1 is SGHRS and CDR2 is YFSETQ in the germline V gene. Trimming stripped 4 bases from V and 3 bases from J, with 13 bases between. CDR3 protein: CASSLGHYYYGYTF. The DNA for the CDR3 is TGCGCCAGCAGCCTGGGCCACTACTACTATGGCTACACCTTC.

The rearrangement links TRBV21-1 to TRBJ2-3; TRBD1, the D gene given by the table, was not confirmed from the DNA. TRBV21-1 is recorded as a pseudogene. The CDR3 extends over 15 amino acids. Here the CDR3 DNA reads TGTGCCAGCAGCAAAGGGACAGGGCTCACAGATACGCAGTATTTT. This encodes CASSKGTGLTDTQYF.

Notes on this clone: At the DNA level, this CDR3 is encoded by other sequences in the same sample as well. The chain recombines TRBV28 with TRBJ1-6, with no clear D. CDR1 and CDR2 (germline): MDHEN, SYDVKM. Trimming took 5 bases from V and 7 from J, leaving 15 bases between them. CDR3 length: 15 amino acids. In nucleotides, the CDR3 is TGTGCCAGCAGTCCCCAGAGGGCATCCAATTCACCCCTCCACTTT. Its translation: CASSPQRASNSPLHF.

V usage is TRBV6-5 and J usage is TRBJ1-2; the match to TRBD1 covers 8 bases. Per germline, CDR1 MNHEY and CDR2 SVGAGI. Trimming took 7 bases from V and 6 from J; bases not matched to a gene: 10. The CDR3 has 14 amino acids. This CDR3 reads CASNPFRTGHGYTF. As DNA, the CDR3 is TGTGCCAGCAATCCCTTTAGGACAGGGCATGGCTACACCTTC.

The J gene is TRBJ2-5, the V gene TRBV18; D gene ambiguous. The CDR3 totals 14 residues. The V and J ends lost 4 bases and 0 bases respectively, with 9 bases between them. Per germline, CDR1 KGHSH and CDR2 LQKENI. CDR3: CASSLGLNQETQYF. CDR3 nucleotide sequence: TGTGCCAGCTCACTTGGCCTCAACCAAGAGACCCAGTACTTC. Drawing the rest from reference TRBV18 and TRBJ2-5, the complete variable domain is NAGVMQNPRHLVRRRGQEARLRCSPMKGHSHVYWYRQLPEEGLKFMVYLQKENIIDESGMPKERFSAEFPKEGPSILRIQQVVRGDSAAYFCASSLGLNQETQYFGPGTRLLVL.

This chain links TRBV10-3 with TRBJ1-5; tentatively, D is TRBD1 (5 bases). The CDR3 sequence is 13 residues long. Germline V gives CDR1 ENHRY, CDR2 SYGVKD. Trimming took off 4 bases at V and 4 bases at J, with 8 bases between the two ends. CDR3 sequence: CAISGQLNQPQHF. The CDR3 DNA reads as TGTGCCATCAGTGGACAGCTAAATCAGCCCCAGCATTTT.

The chain is built from TRBV27 and TRBJ2-3, with D perhaps TRBD2 (6 bases). This CDR3 has 15 residues. The germline V gene encodes CDR1 MNHEY and CDR2 SMNVEV (reference sequence). V lost 6 bases and J lost 0, with 13 bases in between. CDR3 nucleotide sequence: TGTGCCAGCAGCGACCCGGGGGACAGCACAGATACGCAGTATTTT. It specifies CASSDPGDSTDTQYF.

The gene calls are TRBV5-1 and TRBJ1-1; the D gene is possibly TRBD1 (5 bases). Germline CDR1 and CDR2: SGHRS and YFSETQ. The CDR3 sequence is 16 residues long. Trimming stripped 2 bases from V and 1 base from J, with 15 bases between. The CDR3 DNA reads TGCGCCAGCAGCTTACTCACAGGATCAGCGAACACTGAAGCTTTCTTT. Translated, it gives CASSLLTGSANTEAFF.

This clone was found once. V usage is TRBV28 and J usage is TRBJ2-5; 7 nucleotides line up with TRBD2. J lost 5 bases, V lost 8 bases, and 8 bases had no gene match. Germline values: CDR1 MDHEN, CDR2 SYDVKM. The CDR3 is 13 amino acids. In DNA form, the CDR3 reads TGTGCCAGCTGCCTCGCCGGGGGGGAGACCCAGTACTTC. Protein sequence: CASCLAGGETQYF.

The chain is built from TRBV5-5 and TRBJ1-1, with D perhaps matching TRBD1 (6 bases). CDR1 is SGHKS, CDR2 YYEKEE, per germline (reference sequence). The CDR3 contains 19 residues. The V end lost 3 bases, the J end lost 1 base, and 25 bases lay between the germline ends. DNA for the CDR3: TGTGCCAGCAGCTCAATTGCTGTAAAGGACAGTGCCAGGAACACTGAAGCTTTCTTT. Amino acid sequence: CASSSIAVKDSARNTEAFF.

The CDR3 region is CASSPQGTQKGNEQFF. The CDR3 region has the DNA TGTGCCAGCAGTCCCCAGGGGACCCAAAAAGGCAATGAGCAGTTCTTC. The chain uses TRBV27 and TRBJ2-1, with D possibly TRBD1 on 6 matching bases. This CDR3 region has 16 residues. Per germline, CDR1 MNHEY and CDR2 SMNVEV (reference sequence). Trimming left V 5 bases short and J 6 bases short, with 20 bases between.